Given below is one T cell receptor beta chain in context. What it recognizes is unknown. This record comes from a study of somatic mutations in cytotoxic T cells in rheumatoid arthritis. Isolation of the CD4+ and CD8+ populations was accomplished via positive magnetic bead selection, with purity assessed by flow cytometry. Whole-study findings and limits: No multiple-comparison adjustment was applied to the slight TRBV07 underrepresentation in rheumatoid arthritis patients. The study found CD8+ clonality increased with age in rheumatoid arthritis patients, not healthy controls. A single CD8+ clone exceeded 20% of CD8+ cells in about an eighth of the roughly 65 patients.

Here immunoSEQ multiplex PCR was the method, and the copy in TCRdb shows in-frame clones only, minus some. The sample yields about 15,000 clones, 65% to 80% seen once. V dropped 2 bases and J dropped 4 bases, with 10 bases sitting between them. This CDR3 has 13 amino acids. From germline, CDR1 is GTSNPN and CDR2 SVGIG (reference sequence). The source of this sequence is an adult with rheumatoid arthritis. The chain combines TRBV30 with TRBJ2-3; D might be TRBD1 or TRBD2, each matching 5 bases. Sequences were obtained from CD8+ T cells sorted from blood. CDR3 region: CAWSILGADTQYF. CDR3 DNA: TGTGCCTGGAGTATTCTGGGGGCAGATACGCAGTATTTT.